This T cell receptor (beta chain) was identified in a study of T cells in Graves' hyperthyroidism and ophthalmopathy. J lost 4 bases, V lost 4 bases, and 11 bases had no gene match. The CDR3 length is 15 residues. Germline CDR1 is DFQATT and CDR2 is SNEGSKA (reference sequence). The source material, RNA transcripts, was used to amplify TCR beta CDR3 regions. First-round RT-PCR of the TCR CDR3 relied on the HTBI primer set. TCRdb analysed the multiplex PCR reads with MiXCR anew, one entry per CDR3 protein. The sample includes 300,000 to 400,000 distinct CDR3 sequences, roughly 18% of them seen just once.

This receptor was taken from a woman aged 45-59 years with Graves' hyperthyroidism. The sample consisted of blood. V gene TRBV20-1 combines with J gene TRBJ2-3, with 7 bases that match TRBD1. The CDR3: CSANRQGAGPDTQYF. In DNA form, the CDR3 reads TGCAGTGCTAACAGACAGGGCGCTGGGCCAGATACGCAGTATTTT.